The source of this TCR beta chain is a study of persistence of HIV-infected CD4 T cells. Study-wide findings and caveats: Antigen-responding cells were enriched for degenerate expanded CDR3beta sequences. Compared with CD3/CD28-stimulated cells, CMV- and Gag-responding cells showed lower TCRbeta richness.

Between the trimmed V and J ends, which lost 5 bases and 5 bases, there was a span of 15 bases. Germline CDR1 and CDR2: SGHTA and FQGNSA. CDR3 length: 14 amino acids. For this clone: What it binds is unknown.

The stimulus was an HIV-1 Gag 15-mer peptide pool, approximately 0.93 ug/peptide/mL. Sorting selected CD4+ T cells upregulating both CD40 ligand and CD69. Undetectable plasma HIV-1 RNA below 50 copies/mL lasted at least 4 years. Donors had CD4+ T cell counts above 400 cells/uL and were CMV-seropositive. Sequencing used immunoSEQ version 4 in survey mode. Measured with immunoSEQ multiplex PCR; TCRdb has only the in-frame clones, and not every one. Of under 35,000 clones in the sample, 70% were seen once. The sequencing here drew on CD4+ T cells sorted from PBMCs after roughly 20-hour stimulation, taken from a patient who received antiretroviral therapy. The receptor's source is an adult man with HIV who was CMV-seropositive. This rearrangement joins TRBV7-2 to TRBJ2-5; tentatively, D is TRBD2 (6 bases). CDR3 nucleotides: TGTGCCAGCAGCCTCCGGACTCGGGGGGAGACCCAGTACTTC. It specifies CASSLRTRGETQYF. Together with reference TRBV7-2 and TRBJ2-5, the CDR3 gives the full variable domain: GAGVSQSPSNKVTEKGKDVELRCDPISGHTALYWYRQSLGQGLEFLIYFQGNSAPDKSGLPSDRFSAERTGGSVSTLTIQRTQQEDSAVYLCASSLRTRGETQYFGPGTRLLVL.